The 6 T cell receptor beta chains below all came from one sample that was sequenced in a study of spatial heterogeneity in lung cancer. General observations from the study: The number of expanded tumor alpha and beta chains correlated with mutation number.

TCRdb recomputed calls from the 5' RACE reads with MiXCR, one row per CDR3 protein. This table has 4,200 or so distinct CDR3 sequences, roughly a tenth appearing once. Their antigens are not known. Time point in this sample: sample taken at primary tumor resection. The starting material was lung tumor tissue, obtained at surgery. The source is a male donor with early-stage non-small cell lung cancer.

This clonotype was counted between two and nine times. The J gene is TRBJ2-2, the V gene TRBV9, with 7 bases lining up with TRBD2. The J segment lost 7 bases and the V segment lost 9 bases, leaving 12 bases of the junction unmatched. From germline, CDR1 is SGDLS and CDR2 YYNGEE. The CDR3 consists of 14 residues. CDR3 in amino acids: CATAREEINGELFF. The CDR3, as DNA: TGTGCCACCGCCCGGGAGGAAATAAACGGGGAGCTGTTTTTT. The full variable domain, in which reference TRBV9 and TRBJ2-2 provide the parts outside the CDR3, is DSGVTQTPKHLITATGQRVTLRCSPRSGDLSVYWYQQSLDQGLQFLIQYYNGEERAKGNILERFSAQQFPDLHSELNLSSLELGDSALYFCATAREEINGELFFGEGSRLTVL.

This clonotype has a count of ten or more. This chain joins TRBV10-3 and TRBJ2-3; no clear D. V was shortened by 4 bases and J by 2 bases, with 7 bases between the two germline ends. CDR1 is ENHRY and CDR2 is SYGVKD in the germline V gene. This CDR3 comprises 13 residues. CDR3 nucleotide sequence: TGTGCCATCAGTGCACCGGCCACAGATACGCAGTATTTT. Translating it yields CAISAPATDTQYF.

The chain has TRBV20-1 and TRBJ2-4, with D perhaps matching TRBD1 or TRBD2 (5 bases each). Germline V lookup: CDR1 DFQATT, CDR2 SNEGSKA (reference sequence). CDR3 length: 13 amino acids. Trimming shortened V by 3 bases and J by 3 bases, and 9 bases separated the two germline ends. CDR3 DNA: TGCAGTGCTAGCGGGACGGTCAAAAACATTCAGTACTTC. Translation gives CSASGTVKNIQYF.

By its share, this clonotype is medium-sized. The chain couples TRBV6-2 or TRBV6-3 to TRBJ1-3; D uncertain. The CDR3 consists of 14 residues. Trimming removed 10 bases from V and 0 bases from J, with 13 bases in between. In germline, CDR1 is MNHEY, CDR2 SVGEGT. As DNA, the CDR3 is TGTGCCAACAATGACGGAACCTCTGGAAACACCATATATTTT. This sequence encodes CANNDGTSGNTIYF.

This clonotype appeared a few times. Here the CDR3 reads CASSPGLAGAGELFF. CDR3 in DNA: TGTGCCAGCAGCCCGGGACTAGCGGGAGCCGGGGAGCTGTTTTTT. V usage is TRBV7-2 and J usage is TRBJ2-2; 14 bases are a match to TRBD2. The germline gives CDR1 SGHTA, CDR2 FQGNSA. The CDR3 has 15 amino acids. V shed 5 bases and J 6 bases; nucleotides not matched to a gene: 2.

The chain has TRBV21-1 and TRBJ1-1; TRBD1, as called in the table, went unchecked against the DNA. TRBV21-1 is a pseudogene segment. This CDR3 contains 13 residues. The CDR3 here is CASSGRDLTEAFF. The CDR3 DNA is TGTGCCAGCAGCGGGCGTGATCTCACTGAAGCTTTCTTT.